This TCR beta chain was observed in a study of blood T cell repertoires in COVID-19. Overall study: COVID-19 samples collected from the United States, Italy and Spain covered acute and convalescent phases.

Trimming stripped 1 base from V and 2 bases from J, with 12 bases between. Germline-derived CDR1 and CDR2 are MGHDK and SYGVNS. The CDR3 contains 16 residues. Per the original methods: From reference gene primer amplification, estimates of nucleated cell counts were derived. Clones were sequenced by immunoSEQ multiplex PCR, and TCRdb holds only the in-frame ones, with some missing. V, J and clone size were drawn from that table, and D and trimming were deduced from the DNA. The sample lists approximately 260,000 clones, 85% to 90% occurring once. The source material was peripheral blood. The V gene is TRBV25-1, the J gene TRBJ1-3, with D possibly being TRBD1 (5 bases). The sequence derives from a woman aged 35 to 49 with acute or convalescent COVID-19. CDR3 residues: CASSEWEGVAGNTIYF. The CDR3 DNA sequence: TGTGCCAGCAGTGAATGGGAAGGGGTGGCTGGAAACACCATATATTTT. The full variable domain, rest sourced from reference TRBV25-1 and TRBJ1-3, is EADIYQTPRYLVIGTGKKITLECSQTMGHDKMYWYQQDPGMELHLIHYSYGVNSTEKGDLSSESTVSRIRTEHFPLTLESARPSHTSQYLCASSEWEGVAGNTIYFGEGSWLTVV.